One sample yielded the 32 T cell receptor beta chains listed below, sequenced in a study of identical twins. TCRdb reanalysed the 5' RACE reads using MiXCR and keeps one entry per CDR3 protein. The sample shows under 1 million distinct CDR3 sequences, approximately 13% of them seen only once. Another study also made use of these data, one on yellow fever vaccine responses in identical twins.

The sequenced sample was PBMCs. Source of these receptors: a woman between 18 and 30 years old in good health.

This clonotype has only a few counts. CDR3 sequence reads: CASSSQSGGEQYF. Here the CDR3 DNA reads TGCGCCAGCAGCTCCCAGTCCGGAGGCGAGCAGTACTTC. The J gene is TRBJ2-7, the V gene TRBV5-1; D might be TRBD2 (5 bases). This CDR3 has 13 residues. V dropped 3 bases and J dropped 6 bases, with 13 bases sitting between them. Germline lookup yields CDR1 SGHRS and CDR2 YFSETQ.

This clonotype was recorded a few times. The CDR3 spells CASTRDINQPQHF. CDR3 in DNA: TGTGCCAGCACTAGGGACATTAATCAGCCCCAGCATTTT. The rearrangement joins TRBV12-3 or TRBV12-4 to TRBJ1-5; D possibly corresponds to TRBD1 (6 bases). This CDR3 is built from 13 residues. Deletions cut 7 bases from V and 4 bases from J, with 11 bases between.

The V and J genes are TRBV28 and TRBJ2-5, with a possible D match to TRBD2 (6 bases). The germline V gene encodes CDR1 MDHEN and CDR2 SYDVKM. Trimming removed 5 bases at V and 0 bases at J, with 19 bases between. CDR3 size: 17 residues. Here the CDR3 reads CASSPPPRGIYQETQYF. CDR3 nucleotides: TGTGCCAGCAGTCCACCCCCCCGGGGGATCTACCAAGAGACCCAGTACTTC. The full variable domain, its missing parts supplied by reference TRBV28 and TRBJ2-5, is DVKVTQSSRYLVKRTGEKVFLECVQDMDHENMFWYRQDPGLGLRLIYFSYDVKMKEKGDIPEGYSVSREKKERFSLILESASTNQTSMYLCASSPPPRGIYQETQYFGPGTRLLVL.

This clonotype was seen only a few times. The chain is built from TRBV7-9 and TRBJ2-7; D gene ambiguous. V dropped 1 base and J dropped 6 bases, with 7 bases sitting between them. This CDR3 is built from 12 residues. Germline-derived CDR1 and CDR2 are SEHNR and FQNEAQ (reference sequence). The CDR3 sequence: CASSLGPSEQYF. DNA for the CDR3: TGTGCCAGCAGCTTAGGACCTAGCGAGCAGTACTTC.

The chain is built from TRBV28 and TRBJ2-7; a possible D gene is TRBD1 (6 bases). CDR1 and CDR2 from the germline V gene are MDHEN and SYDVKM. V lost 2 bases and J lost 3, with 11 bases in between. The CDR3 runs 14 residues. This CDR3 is CASSLTGKFYEQYF. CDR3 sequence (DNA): TGTGCCAGCAGTTTAACAGGGAAATTCTACGAGCAGTACTTC.

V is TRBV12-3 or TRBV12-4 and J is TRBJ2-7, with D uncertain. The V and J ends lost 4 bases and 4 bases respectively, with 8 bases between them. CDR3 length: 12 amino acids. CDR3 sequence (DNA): TGTGCCAGCAGTTCAAAGGGATACGAGCAGTACTTC. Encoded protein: CASSSKGYEQYF.

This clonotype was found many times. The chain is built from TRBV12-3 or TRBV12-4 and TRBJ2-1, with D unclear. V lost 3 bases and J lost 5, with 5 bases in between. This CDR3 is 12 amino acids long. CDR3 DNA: TGTGCCAGCAGTTTTCCGAACAATGAGCAGTTCTTC. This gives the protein CASSFPNNEQFF.

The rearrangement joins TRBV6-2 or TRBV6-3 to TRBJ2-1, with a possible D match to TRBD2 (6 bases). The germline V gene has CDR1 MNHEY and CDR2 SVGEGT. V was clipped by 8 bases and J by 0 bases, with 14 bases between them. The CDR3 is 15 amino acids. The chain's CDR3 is CASFFDGSSYNEQFF. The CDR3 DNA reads TGTGCCAGCTTTTTTGACGGGAGCTCCTACAATGAGCAGTTCTTC.

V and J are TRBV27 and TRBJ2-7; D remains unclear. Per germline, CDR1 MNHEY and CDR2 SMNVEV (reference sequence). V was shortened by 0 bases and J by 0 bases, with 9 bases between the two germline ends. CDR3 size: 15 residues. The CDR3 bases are TGTGCCAGCAGTTTATCTCTAGTAACCTCCTACGAGCAGTACTTC. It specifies CASSLSLVTSYEQYF.

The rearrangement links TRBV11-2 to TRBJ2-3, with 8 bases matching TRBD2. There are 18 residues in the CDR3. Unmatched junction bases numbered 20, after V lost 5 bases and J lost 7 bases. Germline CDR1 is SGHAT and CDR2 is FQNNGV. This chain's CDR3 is CASSTSYGGARKTHTQYF. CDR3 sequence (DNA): TGTGCCAGCAGCACCTCTTACGGGGGGGCCAGAAAGACTCATACGCAGTATTTT.

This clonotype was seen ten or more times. The chain's CDR3 is CASSDRGSYEQYF. CDR3 coding DNA: TGCGCCAGCAGCGATCGAGGCTCCTACGAGCAGTACTTC. V is TRBV5-1 and J is TRBJ2-7; no reliable D call. V was trimmed by 4 bases and J by 0 bases, leaving 8 bases between them. This CDR3 has 13 amino acids. Germline V gives CDR1 SGHRS, CDR2 YFSETQ.

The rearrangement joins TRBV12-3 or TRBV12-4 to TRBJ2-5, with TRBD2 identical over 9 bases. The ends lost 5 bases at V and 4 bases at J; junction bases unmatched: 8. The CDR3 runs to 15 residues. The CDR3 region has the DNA TGTGCCAGCAGTGTCTGGCGGGAGGGCCGAGAGACCCAGTACTTC. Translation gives CASSVWREGRETQYF.

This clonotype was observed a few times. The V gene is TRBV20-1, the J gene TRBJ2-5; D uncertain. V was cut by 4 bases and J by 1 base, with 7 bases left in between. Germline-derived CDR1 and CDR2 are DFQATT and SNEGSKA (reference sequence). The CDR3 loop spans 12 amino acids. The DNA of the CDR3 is TGCAGTGCTAACACAGTCCAAGAGACCCAGTACTTC. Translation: CSANTVQETQYF.

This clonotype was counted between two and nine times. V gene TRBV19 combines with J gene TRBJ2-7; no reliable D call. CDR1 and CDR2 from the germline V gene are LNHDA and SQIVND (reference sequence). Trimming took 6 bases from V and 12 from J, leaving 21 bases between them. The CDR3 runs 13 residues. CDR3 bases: TGTGCCAGTAGCGCCTCGAATACGCAGGTCAGGTACTTC. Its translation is CASSASNTQVRYF. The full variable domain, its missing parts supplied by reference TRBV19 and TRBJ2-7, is DGGITQSPKYLFRKEGQNVTLSCEQNLNHDAMYWYRQDPGQGLRLIYYSQIVNDFQKGDIAEGYSVSREKKESFPLTVTSAQKNPTAFYLCASSASNTQVRYFGPGTRLTVT.

The CDR3 protein is CASSQGATSYNEQFF. The CDR3 region has the DNA TGCGCCAGCAGCCAGGGCGCGACCTCCTACAATGAGCAGTTCTTC. The gene calls are TRBV4-1 and TRBJ2-1; D is uncertain. CDR3 length: 15 amino acids. Germline assignment: CDR1 MGHRA and CDR2 YSYEKL. The ends were cut back, 3 bases at V and 0 bases at J, with 9 bases in the middle.

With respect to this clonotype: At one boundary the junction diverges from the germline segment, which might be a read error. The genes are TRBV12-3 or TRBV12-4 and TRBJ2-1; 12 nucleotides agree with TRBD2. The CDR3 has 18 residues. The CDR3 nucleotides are TGTACCAGCAGTTTAGTCCTAGCGGGGGGGCTCAGCTACAATGAGCAGTTCTTC. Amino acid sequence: CTSSLVLAGGLSYNEQFF.

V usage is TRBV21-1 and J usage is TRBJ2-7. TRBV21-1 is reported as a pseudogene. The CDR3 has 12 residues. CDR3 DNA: TGTGCCAGCAGAAGGCGGGCCTACGAGCAGTACGTC. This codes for CASRRRAYEQYV.

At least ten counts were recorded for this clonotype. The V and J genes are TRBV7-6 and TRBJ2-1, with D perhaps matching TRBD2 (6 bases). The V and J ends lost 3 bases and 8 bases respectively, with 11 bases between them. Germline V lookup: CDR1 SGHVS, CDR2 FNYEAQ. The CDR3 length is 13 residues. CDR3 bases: TGTGCCAGCAGCTTTCGGGACTCTTATGAGCAGTTCTTC. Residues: CASSFRDSYEQFF.

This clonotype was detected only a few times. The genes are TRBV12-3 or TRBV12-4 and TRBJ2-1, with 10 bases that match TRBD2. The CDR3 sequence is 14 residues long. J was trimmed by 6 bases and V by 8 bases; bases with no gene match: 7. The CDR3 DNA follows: TGTGCCAGCGAGCGCAGCGGGAGGGCCAATGAGCAGTTCTTC. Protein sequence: CASERSGRANEQFF.

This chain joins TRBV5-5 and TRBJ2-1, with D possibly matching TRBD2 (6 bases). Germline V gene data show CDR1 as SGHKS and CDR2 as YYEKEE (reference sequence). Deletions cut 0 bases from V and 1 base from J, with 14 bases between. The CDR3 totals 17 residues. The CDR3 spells CASSLAEAGRSYNEQFF. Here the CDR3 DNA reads TGTGCCAGCAGCTTGGCCGAGGCGGGACGATCCTACAATGAGCAGTTCTTC.

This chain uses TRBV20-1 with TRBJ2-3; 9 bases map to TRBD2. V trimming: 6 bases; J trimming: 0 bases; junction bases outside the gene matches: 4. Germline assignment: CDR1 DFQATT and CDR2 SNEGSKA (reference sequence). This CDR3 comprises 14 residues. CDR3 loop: CSARLADSTDTQYF. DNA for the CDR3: TGCAGTGCCCGACTAGCGGATAGCACAGATACGCAGTATTTT.

The CDR3 region has the DNA TGTGCCAGCAGCCCCATAGGGGTTCAGAGGGGGGCCAACGTCCTGACTTTC. This sequence encodes CASSPIGVQRGANVLTF. The chain uses TRBV11-1 and TRBJ2-6; D might be TRBD1 (5 bases). Germline V CDR1 and CDR2: SGHAT, FQDESV (reference sequence). The CDR3 spans 17 residues. V shed 5 bases and J shed 4 bases, with 18 bases lying between them.

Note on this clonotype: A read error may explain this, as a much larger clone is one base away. CDR3 nucleotide sequence: TGTGCCAACAGCTTAAGTGGGACCTACGAGCAGTACGTC. Translating gives CANSLSGTYEQYV. This chain uses TRBV11-2 with TRBJ2-7; D is unclear. The CDR3 length is 13 residues. Germline V gene sequence: CDR1 SGHAT, CDR2 FQNNGV.

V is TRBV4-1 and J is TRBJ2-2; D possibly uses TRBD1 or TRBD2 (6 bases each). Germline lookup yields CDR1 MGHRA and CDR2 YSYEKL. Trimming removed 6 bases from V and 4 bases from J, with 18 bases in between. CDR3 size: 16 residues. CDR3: CASSQRGVRGTGELFF. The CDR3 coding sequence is TGCGCCAGCAGTCAGAGGGGGGTCCGGGGCACCGGGGAGCTGTTTTTT.

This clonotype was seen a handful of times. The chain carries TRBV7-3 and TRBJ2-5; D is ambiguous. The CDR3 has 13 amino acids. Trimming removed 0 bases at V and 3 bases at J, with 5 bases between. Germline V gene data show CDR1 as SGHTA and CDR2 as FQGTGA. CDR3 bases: TGTGCCAGCAGCTTAACTTGGGAAGAGACCCAGTACTTC. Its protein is CASSLTWEETQYF.

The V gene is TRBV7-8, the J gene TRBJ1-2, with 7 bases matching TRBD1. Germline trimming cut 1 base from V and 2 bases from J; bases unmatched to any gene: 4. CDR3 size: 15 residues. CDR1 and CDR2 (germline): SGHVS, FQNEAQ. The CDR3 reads CASSLDEGANYGYTF. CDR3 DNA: TGTGCCAGCAGCTTAGATGAGGGGGCAAACTATGGCTACACCTTC.

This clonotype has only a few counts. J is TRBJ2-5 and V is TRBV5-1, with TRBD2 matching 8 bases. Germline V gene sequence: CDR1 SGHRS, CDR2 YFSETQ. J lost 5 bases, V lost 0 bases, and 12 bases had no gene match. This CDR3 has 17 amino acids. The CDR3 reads CASSLGHTPGRGETQYF. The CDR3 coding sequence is TGCGCCAGCAGCTTGGGGCACACCCCCGGGAGGGGGGAGACCCAGTACTTC.

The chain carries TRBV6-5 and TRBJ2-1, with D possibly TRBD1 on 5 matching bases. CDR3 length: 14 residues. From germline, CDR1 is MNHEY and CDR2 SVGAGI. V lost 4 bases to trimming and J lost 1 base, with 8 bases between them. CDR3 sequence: CASSSGHSYNEQFF. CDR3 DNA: TGTGCCAGCAGTTCCGGACATTCCTACAATGAGCAGTTCTTC.

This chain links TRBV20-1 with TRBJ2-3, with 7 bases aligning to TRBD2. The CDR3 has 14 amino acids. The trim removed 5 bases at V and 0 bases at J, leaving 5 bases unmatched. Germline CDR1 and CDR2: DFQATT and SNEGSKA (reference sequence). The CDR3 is CSAERDASTDTQYF. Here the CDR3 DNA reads TGCAGTGCTGAGCGGGACGCAAGCACAGATACGCAGTATTTT.

For the CDR3, the DNA is TGTGCCTTCTGCAAGACGGGACTAGCGGTTTCGGCCTACAATGAGCAGTTCTTC. Its translation: CAFCKTGLAVSAYNEQFF. This chain connects TRBV12-3 or TRBV12-4 to TRBJ2-1; 11 bases map to TRBD2. CDR3 length: 18 residues. V gave up 11 bases and J gave up 2 bases; unmatched junction bases: 17.

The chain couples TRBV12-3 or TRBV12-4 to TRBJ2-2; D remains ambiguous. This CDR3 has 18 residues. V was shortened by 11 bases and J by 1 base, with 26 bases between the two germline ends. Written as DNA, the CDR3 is TGTGCCTGCTGTTTATCAGCCTACCGGGCCTTGAACACCGGGGAGCTGTTTTTT. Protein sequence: CACCLSAYRALNTGELFF.

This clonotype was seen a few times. CDR3: CSVELSGRSSYNEQFF. The CDR3 DNA reads TGCAGCGTTGAACTTAGCGGGAGGAGCTCCTACAATGAGCAGTTCTTC. This rearrangement joins TRBV29-1 to TRBJ2-1, with 10 bases fitting TRBD2. The J segment lost 0 bases and the V segment lost 2 bases, leaving 4 bases of the junction unmatched. The CDR3 is made up of 16 amino acids. Per the germline V gene, CDR1 is SQVTM and CDR2 is ANQGSEA.